The rows below give T cell receptor beta chains drawn from one sample of a study of cytomegalovirus exposure and HLA in healthy donors. Clones were read by immunoSEQ multiplex PCR, and TCRdb kept only the in-frame ones, dropping some. The sample has 80,000 or so clones, approximately 80% seen once. The material sequenced was PBMCs. These receptors originate from a man aged 35 to 55 in good health and CMV-seronegative. Each CDR3 is given with its conserved first and last residue. The D gene is left open where the match is weak. The size entry is marked missing in some rows and otherwise reads once, few, many or a size class.

CDR3 length,D gene,clone size,J gene,V gene,CDR3 protein,CDR3 DNA
13,-,-,TRBJ1-2,TRBV7-3,CASSSAAGYGYTF,TGTGCCAGCAGCTCCGCCGCGGGCTATGGCTACACCTTC
15,-,-,TRBJ1-5,TRBV7-9,CSSSASGISNQPQHF,TGTTCCAGCAGCGCGTCAGGGATTAGTAATCAGCCCCAGCATTTT
14,-,-,TRBJ2-7,TRBV7-2,CASSVSRSSYEQYF,TGTGCCAGCAGCGTATCGAGGAGCTCCTACGAGCAGTACTTC
18,-,-,TRBJ2-2,TRBV30,CAWKTGLTQSLNTGELFF,TGTGCCTGGAAAACAGGGTTAACTCAAAGTTTGAACACCGGGGAGCTGTTTTTT
15,TRBD1,-,TRBJ2-7,TRBV6-5,CASSTRDRGNYEQYF,TGTGCCAGCAGTACCCGGGACAGGGGGAATTACGAGCAGTACTTC
17,TRBD2,-,TRBJ2-2,TRBV11-2,CASSSPSGGTNTGELFF,TGTGCCAGCAGCTCACCTAGCGGGGGGACGAACACCGGGGAGCTGTTTTTT
16,TRBD2,-,TRBJ2-1,TRBV7-2,CASSLVRLAGNNEQFF,TGTGCCAGCAGCTTAGTAAGACTAGCGGGGAACAATGAGCAGTTCTTC
14,TRBD1,few,TRBJ1-5,TRBV6-1,CASMTGTGYQPQHF,TGTGCCAGCATGACGGGGACAGGGTATCAGCCCCAGCATTTT
15,-,-,TRBJ1-2,TRBV4-2,CASSQESQGHYGYTF,TGTGCCAGCAGCCAAGAATCCCAGGGGCACTATGGCTACACCTTC
18,TRBD2,-,TRBJ2-3,TRBV5-1,CASSSGGLAGGAADTQYF,TGCGCCAGCAGCTCGGGGGGACTAGCGGGGGGCGCAGCAGATACGCAGTATTTT
14,-,-,TRBJ2-5,TRBV27,CASSSHGQQETQYF,TGTGCCAGCAGTTCCCACGGACAGCAAGAGACCCAGTACTTC
15,-,-,TRBJ1-1,TRBV30,CAWRRMHLSNTEAFF,TGTGCCTGGAGGAGGATGCACTTGTCGAACACTGAGGCTTTCTTT
14,-,once,TRBJ1-2,TRBV5-1,CASNTDIRDYGYPF,TGCGCCAGCAATACAGACATTCGGGACTATGGCTACCCCTTC
12,-,-,TRBJ2-7,TRBV7-9,CASSLLRYEQYF,TGTGCCAGCAGCTTGTTGCGGTACGAGCAGTACTTC
18,-,few,TRBJ1-3,TRBV4-1,CASSRGTGTQSSGNTIYF,TGCGCCAGCAGCCGAGGCACCGGGACTCAGAGCTCTGGAAACACCATATATTTT
14,TRBD1,-,TRBJ1-1,TRBV25-1,CASREDRGNTEAFF,TGTGCCAGCCGCGAGGACAGGGGGAACACTGAAGCTTTCTTT
15,-,once,TRBJ1-3,TRBV15,CATSRAGLSGNTIYF,TGTGCCACCAGCAGAGCAGGGTTATCTGGAAACACCATATATTTT